The 13 T cell receptor beta chains in this list originate from one sample, sequenced in a study of blood T cell repertoires in COVID-19. Data came from immunoSEQ multiplex PCR; TCRdb stores just in-frame clones and leaves some out. The data hold more than 140,000 clones, with around 84% observed a single time. The sequenced material came from peripheral blood. Receptors were obtained from a woman between 45 and 65 years old in a cohort sampled during active or convalescent COVID-19.

The CDR3, as DNA: TGTGCCAGCAGAACCGGCGTGGGCCTGTCCTACGAGCAGTACTTC. This codes for CASRTGVGLSYEQYF. This chain links TRBV5-5 with TRBJ2-7; D is unresolved. The CDR3 is made up of 15 amino acids. Trimming left V 5 bases short and J 1 base short, with 16 bases between. Germline CDR1 SGHKS, CDR2 YYEKEE (reference sequence). Filled out from reference TRBV5-5 and TRBJ2-7, the complete variable domain reads DAGVTQSPTHLIKTRGQQVTLRCSPISGHKSVSWYQQVLGQGPQFIFQYYEKEERGRGNFPDRFSARQFPNYSSELNVNALLLGDSALYLCASRTGVGLSYEQYFGPGTRLTVT.

This chain connects TRBV11-2 to TRBJ2-2; 9 nucleotides align to TRBD1. Germline V lookup: CDR1 SGHAT, CDR2 FQNNGV. The CDR3 has 15 amino acids. Trimming cost V 3 bases and J 5 bases; bases outside gene matches: 4. CDR3: CASSLGQGRTGELFF. In DNA, the CDR3 is TGTGCCAGCAGCTTGGGACAGGGAAGGACCGGGGAGCTGTTTTTT.

Worth noting for this clone: The sample contains more than one DNA sequence encoding this CDR3. The chain combines TRBV18 with TRBJ1-1, with D possibly TRBD1 on 5 matching bases. Germline V gene sequence: CDR1 KGHSH, CDR2 LQKENI. Trimming left V 2 bases short and J 1 base short, with 5 bases between. The CDR3 contains 13 residues. This CDR3 is CASSPGQNTEAFF. The CDR3 region has the DNA TGTGCCAGCTCACCAGGACAGAACACTGAAGCTTTCTTT.

A few counts support this clone. The V and J genes are TRBV9 and TRBJ2-7; perhaps TRBD2 as D (7 bases). Germline V lookup: CDR1 SGDLS, CDR2 YYNGEE. The V and J ends lost 0 bases and 2 bases respectively, with 12 bases between them. The CDR3 is 15 residues long. The DNA for the CDR3 is TGTGCCAGCAGCGTAGAGGGGGGGACAACCTACGAGCAGTACTTC. It encodes CASSVEGGTTYEQYF.

CDR3 sequence (DNA): TGTGCCAGCAGCTCCCAACTAGCGGGGGGGATTTACAATGAGCAGTTCTTC. Its protein product is CASSSQLAGGIYNEQFF. The J gene is TRBJ2-1, the V gene TRBV7-9; 13 bases line up with TRBD2. This CDR3 is 17 amino acids long. V lost 4 bases and J lost 4; bases outside the gene matches: 7. Per germline, CDR1 SEHNR and CDR2 FQNEAQ (reference sequence).

This clone appeared once. The chain combines TRBV7-2 with TRBJ2-7, with D possibly matching TRBD2 (7 bases). The CDR3 has 15 residues. The germline CDR1 and CDR2 sequences are SGHTA and FQGNSA. Trimming took 2 bases from V and 3 from J, leaving 14 bases between them. The CDR3: CASSLYRGASYEQYF. Here the CDR3 DNA reads TGTGCCAGCAGCTTATATCGGGGGGCTAGCTACGAGCAGTACTTC.

The chain recombines TRBV3-1 (or the pseudogene TRBV3-2) with TRBJ2-1; D call uncertain. This CDR3 has 14 amino acids. Per the germline V gene, CDR1 is LGHDT and CDR2 is YNNKEL (reference sequence). Trimming took 0 bases from V and 4 from J, leaving 7 bases between them. Written as DNA, the CDR3 is TGTGCCAGCAGCCAAGATCTGGAGTACAATGAGCAGTTCTTC. It specifies CASSQDLEYNEQFF.

V gene TRBV19 combines with J gene TRBJ2-5, with 11 nucleotides matching TRBD1. The CDR3 is 17 amino acids. Germline CDR1 and CDR2: LNHDA and SQIVND (reference sequence). The ends lost 4 bases at V and 2 bases at J; junction bases unmatched: 9. This chain's CDR3 is CASSTKRTGGRQETQYF. The CDR3 DNA reads as TGTGCCAGTAGTACCAAACGGACAGGGGGCAGACAAGAGACCCAGTACTTC.

The chain combines TRBV18 with TRBJ1-1; tentative D call: TRBD1 (5 bases). The CDR3 is 14 residues long. V dropped 3 bases and J dropped 0 bases, with 8 bases sitting between them. Per germline, CDR1 KGHSH and CDR2 LQKENI. CDR3 sequence (DNA): TGTGCCAGCTCACCGGGGCGTCTGAACACTGAAGCTTTCTTT. It is translated as CASSPGRLNTEAFF.

This clone came up a few times. The genes are TRBV4-3 and TRBJ2-3, with 8 bases identical to TRBD1. Germline V gene sequence: CDR1 LGHNA, CDR2 YSLEER. This CDR3 has 13 amino acids. V shed 3 bases, J shed 6 bases, and the junction held 2 bases outside the gene matches. The CDR3 reads CASSQDREDTQYF. CDR3 nucleotide sequence: TGCGCCAGCAGCCAGGACAGGGAGGATACGCAGTATTTT.

The genes are TRBV19 and TRBJ2-7, with D possibly being TRBD2 (6 bases). The V end lost 4 bases, the J end lost 7 bases, and 17 bases lay between the germline ends. The CDR3 length is 14 residues. Germline V gene sequence: CDR1 LNHDA, CDR2 SQIVND (reference sequence). CDR3 coding DNA: TGTGCCAGTAGTAAGCGGGCGCGGGAAGGTGAGCAGTACTTC. It translates to CASSKRAREGEQYF.

The chain joins TRBV10-3 to TRBJ1-6; D may be TRBD1 (5 bases). V was clipped by 8 bases and J by 7 bases, with 12 bases between them. Germline V gene sequence: CDR1 ENHRY, CDR2 SYGVKD. This CDR3 has 13 amino acids. The CDR3 DNA reads TGTGCCATCTCTGGGTCAGGGAATTCACCCCTCCACTTT. This gives the protein CAISGSGNSPLHF.

The chain is built from TRBV7-2 and TRBJ2-3; 9 bases fit TRBD1. Losses at the gene ends were 1 base for V and 2 bases for J; bases not matched to a gene: 1. There are 15 residues in the CDR3. The germline gives CDR1 SGHTA, CDR2 FQGNSA. DNA of the CDR3: TGTGCCAGCAGCTTAGGGGACAGGGACACAGATACGCAGTATTTT. Its translation: CASSLGDRDTDTQYF.